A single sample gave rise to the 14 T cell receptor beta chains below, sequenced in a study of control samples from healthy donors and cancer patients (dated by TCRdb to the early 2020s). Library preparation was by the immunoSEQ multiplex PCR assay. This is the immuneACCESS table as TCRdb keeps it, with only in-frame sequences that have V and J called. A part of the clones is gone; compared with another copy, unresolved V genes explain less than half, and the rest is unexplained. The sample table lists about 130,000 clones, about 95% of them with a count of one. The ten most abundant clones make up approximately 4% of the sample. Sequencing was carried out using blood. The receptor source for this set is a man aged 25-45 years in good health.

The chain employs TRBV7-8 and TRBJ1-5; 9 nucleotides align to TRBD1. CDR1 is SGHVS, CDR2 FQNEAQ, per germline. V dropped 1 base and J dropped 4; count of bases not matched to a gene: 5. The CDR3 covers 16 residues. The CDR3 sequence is CASSLVGTGPNQPQHF. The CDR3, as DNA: TGTGCCAGCAGCTTAGTCGGGACAGGGCCTAATCAGCCCCAGCATTTT.

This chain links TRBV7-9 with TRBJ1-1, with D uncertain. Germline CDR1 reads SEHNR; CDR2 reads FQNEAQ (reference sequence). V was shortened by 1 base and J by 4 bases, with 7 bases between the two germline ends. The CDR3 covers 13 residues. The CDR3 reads CASSLGPATEAFF. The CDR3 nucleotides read TGTGCCAGCAGCTTAGGGCCTGCCACTGAAGCTTTCTTT.

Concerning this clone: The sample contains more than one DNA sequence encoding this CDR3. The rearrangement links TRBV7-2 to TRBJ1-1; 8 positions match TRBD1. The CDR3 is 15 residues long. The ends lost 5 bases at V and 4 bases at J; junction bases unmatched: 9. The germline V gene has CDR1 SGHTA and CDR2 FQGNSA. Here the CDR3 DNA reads TGTGCCAGCAGCCTACAGGGGGTCGTCAGCACTGAAGCTTTCTTT. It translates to CASSLQGVVSTEAFF.

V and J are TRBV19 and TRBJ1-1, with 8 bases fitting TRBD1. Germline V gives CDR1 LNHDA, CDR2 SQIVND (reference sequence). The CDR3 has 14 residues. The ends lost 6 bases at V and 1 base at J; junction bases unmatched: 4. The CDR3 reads CASSQGAENTEAFF. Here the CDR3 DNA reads TGTGCCAGTAGCCAGGGGGCGGAGAACACTGAAGCTTTCTTT.

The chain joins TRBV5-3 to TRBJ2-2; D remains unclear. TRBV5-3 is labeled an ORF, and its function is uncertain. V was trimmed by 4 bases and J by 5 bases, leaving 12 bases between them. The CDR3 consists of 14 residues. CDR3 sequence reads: CARSPKTGTGELFF. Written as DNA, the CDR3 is TGTGCCAGAAGCCCCAAGACGGGTACCGGGGAGCTGTTTTTT.

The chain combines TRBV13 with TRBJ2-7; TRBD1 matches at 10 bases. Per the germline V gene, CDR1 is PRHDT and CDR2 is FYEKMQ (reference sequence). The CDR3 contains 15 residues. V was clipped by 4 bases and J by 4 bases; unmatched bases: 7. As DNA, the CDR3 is TGTGCCAGCAGCTCCCTTGACAGGGGGCAGTACGAGCAGTACTTC. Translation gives CASSSLDRGQYEQYF.

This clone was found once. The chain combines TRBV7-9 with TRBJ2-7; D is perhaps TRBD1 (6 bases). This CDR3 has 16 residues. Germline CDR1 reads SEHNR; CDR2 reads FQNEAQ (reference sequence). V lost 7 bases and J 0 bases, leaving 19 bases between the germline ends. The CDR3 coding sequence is TGTGCCAGCACCAACACCCGGGACACTTCCTCCTACGAGCAGTACTTC. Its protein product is CASTNTRDTSSYEQYF.

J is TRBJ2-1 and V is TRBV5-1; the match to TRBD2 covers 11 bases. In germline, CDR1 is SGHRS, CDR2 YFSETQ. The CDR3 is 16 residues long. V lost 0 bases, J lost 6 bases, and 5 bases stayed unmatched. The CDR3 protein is CASSLEVAGGLNEQFF. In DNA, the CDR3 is TGCGCCAGCAGCTTGGAGGTAGCGGGGGGGCTCAATGAGCAGTTCTTC.

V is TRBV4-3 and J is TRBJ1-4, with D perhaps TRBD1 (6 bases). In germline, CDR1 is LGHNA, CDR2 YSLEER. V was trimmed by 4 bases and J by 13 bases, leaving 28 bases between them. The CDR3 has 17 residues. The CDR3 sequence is CASSLRGRDIRSDGLFF. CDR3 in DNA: TGCGCCAGCAGCCTTAGAGGTAGGGACATTAGATCGGATGGACTGTTTTTT.

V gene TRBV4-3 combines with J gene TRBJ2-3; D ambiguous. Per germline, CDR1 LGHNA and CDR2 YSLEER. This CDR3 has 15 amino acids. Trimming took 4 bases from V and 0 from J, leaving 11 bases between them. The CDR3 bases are TGCGCCAGCAGCCGGAACCCCATTAGCACAGATACGCAGTATTTT. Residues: CASSRNPISTDTQYF.

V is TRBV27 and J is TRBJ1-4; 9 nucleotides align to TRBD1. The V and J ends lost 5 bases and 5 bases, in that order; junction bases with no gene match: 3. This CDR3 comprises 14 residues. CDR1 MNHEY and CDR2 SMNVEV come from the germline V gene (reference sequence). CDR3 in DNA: TGTGCCAGCAGTGGACAGGGGTGGAATGAAAAACTGTTTTTT. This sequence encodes CASSGQGWNEKLFF.

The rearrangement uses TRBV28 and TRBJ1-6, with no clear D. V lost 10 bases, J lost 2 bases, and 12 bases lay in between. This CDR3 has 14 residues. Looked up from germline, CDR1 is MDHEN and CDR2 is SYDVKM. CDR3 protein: CAIWGGTYNSPLHF. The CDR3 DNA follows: TGTGCCATCTGGGGTGGCACCTATAATTCACCCCTCCACTTT.

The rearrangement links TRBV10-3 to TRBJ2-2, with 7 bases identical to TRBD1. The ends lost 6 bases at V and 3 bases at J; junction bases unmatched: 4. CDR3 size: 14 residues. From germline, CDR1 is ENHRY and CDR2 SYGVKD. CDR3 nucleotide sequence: TGTGCCATCAGAGACGGGACAGACACCGGGGAGCTGTTTTTT. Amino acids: CAIRDGTDTGELFF.

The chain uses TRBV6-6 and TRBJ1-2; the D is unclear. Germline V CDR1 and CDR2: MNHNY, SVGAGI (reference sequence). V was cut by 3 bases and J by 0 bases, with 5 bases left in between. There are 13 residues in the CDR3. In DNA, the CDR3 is TGTGCCAGCAGTTATGACCCTAACTATGGCTACACCTTC. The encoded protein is CASSYDPNYGYTF.